The rows below give T cell receptor beta chains drawn from one sample of a study of T-cell reconstitution after alpha-beta-depleted transplantation in children. TCRdb reprocessed the PCR reads with MiXCR, giving one entry per CDR3 protein. Of about 230,000 distinct CDR3 sequences detected, approximately 9.8% appear once; the ten largest clones hold about 5%. The source was PBMCs from the stem cell graft donor, collected from the stem cell graft. These receptor sequences come from a human donor who donated a stem cell graft to a child with SCID. CDR3s include the opening cysteine and the closing phenylalanine or tryptophan. The D gene is left open where the match is weak. Rows give clone size only sometimes, using once, few, many, or a class for an expanded clone.

clone size,J gene,D gene,V gene,CDR3 length,CDR3 DNA,CDR3 protein
many,TRBJ2-1,NA,TRBV5-6,12,TGTGCCAGCAGCCTGGGGTTTGATGGTCAGTTCTTC,CASSLGFDGQFF
many,TRBJ1-4,NA,TRBV6-1,16,TGTGCCAGCAGCCCTTCCTCGGCAACGACTCATGAAAAACTGTTTTTT,CASSPSSATTHEKLFF
NA,TRBJ2-1,NA,TRBV5-5,11,TGTGCCAGCAGCCAGGGGACCTACCAGTTCTTC,CASSQGTYQFF
many,TRBJ2-4,NA,TRBV20-1,14,TGCAGTGCAACTAGAGATTGGCAGAAAAACATTCAGTACTTC,CSATRDWQKNIQYF
many,TRBJ1-6,TRBD1,TRBV29-1,13,TGCAGCGTGTCAGGGGACAGGGGAACCCCCCTCCACTTT,CSVSGDRGTPLHF
NA,TRBJ2-2,NA,TRBV7-3,17,TGTGCCAGCAGCTTAACGTACGCGGGGCCGAACACCGGGGAGCTGTTTTTT,CASSLTYAGPNTGELFF
many,TRBJ2-4,NA,TRBV12-3/TRBV12-4,11,TGTGCCAGCAGTCAAGAAAACATTCAGTACTTC,CASSQENIQYF
many,TRBJ1-1,NA,TRBV24-1,17,TGTGCCACCAATACTTGGTCAGGAAGGGCTTGGAACACTGAAGCTTTCTTT,CATNTWSGRAWNTEAFF
many,TRBJ2-1,NA,TRBV11-2,11,TGTGCCAGCAGCTTAGTCGGCGGGCAGTTCTTC,CASSLVGGQFF
many,TRBJ2-1,TRBD2,TRBV5-1,12,TGCGCCAGCAGCTTCCAGCGGGGGGCCCAGTTCTTC,CASSFQRGAQFF
many,TRBJ2-4,TRBD1,TRBV7-2,16,TGTGCCAGCAGCTTATGGGGGGACAGGGCAAAAAACATTCAGTACTTC,CASSLWGDRAKNIQYF
many,TRBJ2-7,NA,TRBV20-1,11,TGCAGTGCTAGAGGCTCCTACGAGCAGTACTTC,CSARGSYEQYF
few,TRBJ1-6,TRBD1,TRBV5-5,18,TGTGCCAGCAGCTTGGTTCCGGACAGGAGCTCCTATAATTCACCCCTCCACTTT,CASSLVPDRSSYNSPLHF
many,TRBJ2-3,TRBD2,TRBV7-2,16,TGTGCCAGCAGCTTAGGACTAGCGGGGCGTCTCGATACGCAGTATTTT,CASSLGLAGRLDTQYF
many,TRBJ2-3,NA,TRBV20-1,13,TGCAGTGCTGGCTCCCTAGTCACAGATACGCAGTATTTT,CSAGSLVTDTQYF
many,TRBJ1-3,NA,TRBV7-6,16,TGTGCCAGCAGCTTTGACCGGGGAAACTCTGGAAACACCATATATTTT,CASSFDRGNSGNTIYF
NA,TRBJ1-1,NA,TRBV12-5,12,TGTGCTAGAGGACACCAGAACACTGAAGCTTTCTTT,CARGHQNTEAFF
many,TRBJ2-3,TRBD2,TRBV7-3,16,TGTGCCAGCAGGCGCTACGCGGCTAGCGGGGCGGATACGCAGTATTTT,CASRRYAASGADTQYF
NA,TRBJ2-7,NA,TRBV10-3,12,TGTGCCATCAGTGCCGAGAGGTACGAGCAGTACTTC,CAISAERYEQYF
NA,TRBJ2-7,NA,TRBV29-1,16,TGCAGCGTTGAAGGGGGAACGGGGGCCTCCTACTACGAGCAGTACTTC,CSVEGGTGASYYEQYF
many,TRBJ1-1,NA,TRBV20-1,14,TGCAGTGCTAGAGATGCTTGGGGGAGCACTGAAGCTTTCTTT,CSARDAWGSTEAFF
many,TRBJ2-6,NA,TRBV24-1,16,TGTGCCACCAGGGACCACGGTGATGAGGGGGCCAACGTCCTGACTTTC,CATRDHGDEGANVLTF
many,TRBJ1-1,NA,TRBV20-1,12,TGCAGTGCGTTACAGGGTGACACTGAAGCTTTCTTT,CSALQGDTEAFF
many,TRBJ2-3,NA,TRBV3-1,11,TGTGCCAGCAGCCAACGAGATACGCAGTATTTT,CASSQRDTQYF
many,TRBJ1-3,TRBD1,TRBV5-1,22,TGCGCCAGCAGCTTGTTGCGTTCTTGGGGGAGCGGGACAGCTTCTACTGGAAACACCATATATTTT,CASSLLRSWGSGTASTGNTIYF
many,TRBJ2-2,TRBD2,TRBV4-3,15,TGCGCCAGCAGCCAAGCACTAGCGGGGGGTGGGGAGCTGTTTTTT,CASSQALAGGGELFF
many,TRBJ2-3,TRBD1,TRBV20-1,14,TGCAGTGCACGGACAGGTGGAAAAACAGATACGCAGTATTTT,CSARTGGKTDTQYF
many,TRBJ1-2,NA,TRBV29-1,12,TGCAGCGTCCAAGATGGGGGTTTTGACTACACCTTC,CSVQDGGFDYTF
many,TRBJ1-5,TRBD1,TRBV5-6,16,TGTGCCAGCAGCTTAAAAGGACAGGTTAGCAATCAGCCCCAGCATTTT,CASSLKGQVSNQPQHF
many,TRBJ1-1,NA,TRBV15,13,TGTGCCACCAGCAGACCCTTTAGCACTGAAGCTTTCTTT,CATSRPFSTEAFF
many,TRBJ2-1,NA,TRBV5-1,14,TGCGCCAGCAGCTATCGGACTGACTACAATGAGCAGTTCTTC,CASSYRTDYNEQFF